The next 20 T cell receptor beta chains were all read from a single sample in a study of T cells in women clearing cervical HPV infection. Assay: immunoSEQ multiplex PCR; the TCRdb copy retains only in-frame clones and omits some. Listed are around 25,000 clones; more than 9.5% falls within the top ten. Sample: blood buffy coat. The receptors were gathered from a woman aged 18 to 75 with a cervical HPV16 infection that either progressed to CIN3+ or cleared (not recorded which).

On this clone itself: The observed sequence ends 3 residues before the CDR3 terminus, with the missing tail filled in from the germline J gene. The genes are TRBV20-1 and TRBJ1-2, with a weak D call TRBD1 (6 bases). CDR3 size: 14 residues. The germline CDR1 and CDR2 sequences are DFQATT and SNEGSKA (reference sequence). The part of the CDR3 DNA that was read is TGCAGTGCGAGTCCCCTGACAGGTGGGCCGGGC. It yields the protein CSASPLTGGPG. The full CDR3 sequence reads CSASPLTGGPGYTF.

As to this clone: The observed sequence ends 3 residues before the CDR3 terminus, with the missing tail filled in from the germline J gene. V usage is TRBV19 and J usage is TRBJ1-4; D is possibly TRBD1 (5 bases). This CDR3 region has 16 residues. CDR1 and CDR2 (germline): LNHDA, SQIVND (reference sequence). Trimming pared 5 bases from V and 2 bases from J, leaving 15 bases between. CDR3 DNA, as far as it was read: TGTGCCAGTAGTTATTCGAGGGGATCTACTAATGAAAAA. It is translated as CASSYSRGSTNEK. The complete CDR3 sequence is CASSYSRGSTNEKLFF.

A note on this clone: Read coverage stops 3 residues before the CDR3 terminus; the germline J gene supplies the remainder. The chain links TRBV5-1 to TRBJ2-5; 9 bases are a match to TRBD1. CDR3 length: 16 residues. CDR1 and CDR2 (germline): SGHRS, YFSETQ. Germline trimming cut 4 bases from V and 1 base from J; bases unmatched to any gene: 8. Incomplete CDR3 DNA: TGCGCCAGCAGCCCCTGGACAGGGGCTGTCCAAGAGACC. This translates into CASSPWTGAVQET. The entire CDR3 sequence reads CASSPWTGAVQETQYF. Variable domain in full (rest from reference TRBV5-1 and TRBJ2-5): KAGVTQTPRYLIKTRGQQVTLSCSPISGHRSVSWYQQTPGQGLQFLFEYFSETQRNKGNFPGRFSGRQFSNSRSEMNVSTLELGDSALYLCASSPWTGAVQETQYFGPGTRLLVL.

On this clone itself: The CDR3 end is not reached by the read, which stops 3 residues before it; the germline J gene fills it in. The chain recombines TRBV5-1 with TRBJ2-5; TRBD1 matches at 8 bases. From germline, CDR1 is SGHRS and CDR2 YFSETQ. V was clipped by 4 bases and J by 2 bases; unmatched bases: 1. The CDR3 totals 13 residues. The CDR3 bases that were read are TGCGCCAGCAGCCGGACAGGGCAAGAGACC. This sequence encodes CASSRTGQET. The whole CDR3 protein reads CASSRTGQETQYF.

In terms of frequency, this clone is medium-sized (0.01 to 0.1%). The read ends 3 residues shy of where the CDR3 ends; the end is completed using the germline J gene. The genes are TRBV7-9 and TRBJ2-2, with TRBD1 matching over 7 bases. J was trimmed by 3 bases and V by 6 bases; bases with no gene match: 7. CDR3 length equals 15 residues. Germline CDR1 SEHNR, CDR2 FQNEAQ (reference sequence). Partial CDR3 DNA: TGTGCCAGCAGACCCGGGACAGCCTACACCGGGGAG. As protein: CASRPGTAYTGE. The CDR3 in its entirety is CASRPGTAYTGELFF.

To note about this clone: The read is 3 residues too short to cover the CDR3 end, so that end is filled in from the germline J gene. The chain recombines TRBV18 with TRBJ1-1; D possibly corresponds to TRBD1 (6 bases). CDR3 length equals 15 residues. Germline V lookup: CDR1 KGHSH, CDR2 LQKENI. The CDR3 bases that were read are TGTGCCAGCTCACCACACCAGGGGAGGGGAGAGACA. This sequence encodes CASSPHQGRGET. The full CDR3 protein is CASSPHQGRGETAFF.

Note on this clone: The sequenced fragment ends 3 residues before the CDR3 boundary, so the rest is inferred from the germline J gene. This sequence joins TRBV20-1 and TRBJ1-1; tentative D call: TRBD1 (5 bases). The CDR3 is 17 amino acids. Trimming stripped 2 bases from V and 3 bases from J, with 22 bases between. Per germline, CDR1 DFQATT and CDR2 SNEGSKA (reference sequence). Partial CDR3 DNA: TGCAGTGCTAGACGCCCAGCCCAGGGTTCAGTGGACACTGAA. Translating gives CSARRPAQGSVDTE. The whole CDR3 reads CSARRPAQGSVDTEAFF.

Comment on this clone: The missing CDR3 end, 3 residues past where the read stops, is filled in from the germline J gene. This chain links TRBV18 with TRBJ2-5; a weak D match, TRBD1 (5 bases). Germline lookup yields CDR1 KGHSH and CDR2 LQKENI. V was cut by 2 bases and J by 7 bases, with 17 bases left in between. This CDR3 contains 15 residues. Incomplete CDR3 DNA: TGTGCCAGCTCACCAGAAGACAGTCCTGACGGGACC. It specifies CASSPEDSPDGT. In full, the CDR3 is CASSPEDSPDGTQYF.

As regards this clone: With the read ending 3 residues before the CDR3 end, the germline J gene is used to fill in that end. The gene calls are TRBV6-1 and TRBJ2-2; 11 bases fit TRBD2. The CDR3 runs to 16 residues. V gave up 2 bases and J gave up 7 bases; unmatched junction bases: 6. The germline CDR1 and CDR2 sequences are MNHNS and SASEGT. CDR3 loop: CASSEHSGGAVGELFF. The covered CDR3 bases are TGTGCCAGCAGTGAACATAGCGGGGGGGCCGTCGGGGAG.

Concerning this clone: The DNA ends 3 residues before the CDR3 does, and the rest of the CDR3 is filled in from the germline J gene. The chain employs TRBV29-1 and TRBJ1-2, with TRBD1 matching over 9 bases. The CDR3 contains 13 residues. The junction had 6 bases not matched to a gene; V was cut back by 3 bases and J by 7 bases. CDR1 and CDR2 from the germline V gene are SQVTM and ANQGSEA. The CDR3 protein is CSVDDRGFTGYTF. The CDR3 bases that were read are TGCAGCGTTGACGACAGGGGGTTTACTGGC.

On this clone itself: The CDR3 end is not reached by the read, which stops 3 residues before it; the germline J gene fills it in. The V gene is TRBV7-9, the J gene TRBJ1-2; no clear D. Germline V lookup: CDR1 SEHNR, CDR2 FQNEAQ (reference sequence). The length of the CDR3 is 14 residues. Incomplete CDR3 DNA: TGTGCCAGCAGCGCCTCTGTCAGCACAGATACC. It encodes CASSASVSTDT. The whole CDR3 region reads CASSASVSTDTYTF.

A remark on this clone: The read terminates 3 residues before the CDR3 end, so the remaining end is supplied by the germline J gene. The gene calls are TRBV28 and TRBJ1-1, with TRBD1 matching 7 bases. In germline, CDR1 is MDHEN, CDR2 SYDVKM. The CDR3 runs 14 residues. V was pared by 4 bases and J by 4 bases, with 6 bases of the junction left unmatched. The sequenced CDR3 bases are TGTGCCAGCAGTTATACAGGGGATAGCACTGAA. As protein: CASSYTGDSTE. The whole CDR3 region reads CASSYTGDSTEAFF.

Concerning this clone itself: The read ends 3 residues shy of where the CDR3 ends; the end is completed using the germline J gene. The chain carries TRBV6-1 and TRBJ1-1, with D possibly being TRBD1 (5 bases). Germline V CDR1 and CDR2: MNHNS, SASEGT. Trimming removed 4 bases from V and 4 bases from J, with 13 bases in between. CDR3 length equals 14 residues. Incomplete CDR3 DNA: TGTGCCAGCAGTGCGACAGTGGTGAGCACTGAA. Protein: CASSATVVSTE. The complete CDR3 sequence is CASSATVVSTEAFF.

The CDR3 DNA, read in part, is TGTGCCACCAGCAGAGAGACCGGCCAGGTTGGGGAGACC. As protein: CATSRETGQVGET. The entire CDR3 protein is CATSRETGQVGETQYF. The chain uses TRBV15 and TRBJ2-5; D remains unclear. The read gets to within 3 residues of the CDR3 end, and the germline J gene fills in the rest. CDR1 and CDR2 from the germline V gene are LNHNV and YYDKDF (reference sequence). The V end was cut by 0 bases, the J end by 5 bases, with 16 bases between. The CDR3 consists of 16 residues.

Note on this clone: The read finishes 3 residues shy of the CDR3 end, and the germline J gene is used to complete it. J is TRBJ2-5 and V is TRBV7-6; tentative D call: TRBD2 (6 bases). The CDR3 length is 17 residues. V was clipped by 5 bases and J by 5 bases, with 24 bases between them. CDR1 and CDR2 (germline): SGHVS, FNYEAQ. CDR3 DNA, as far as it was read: TGTGCCAGCAGCCACCGTTGGTCTGGGGGGAAAGGGGAGACC. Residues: CASSHRWSGGKGET. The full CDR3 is CASSHRWSGGKGETQYF. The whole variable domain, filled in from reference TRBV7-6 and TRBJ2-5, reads GAGVSQSPRYKVTKRGQDVALRCDPISGHVSLYWYRQALGQGPEFLTYFNYEAQQDKSGLPNDRFSAERPEGSISTLTIQRTEQRDSAMYRCASSHRWSGGKGETQYFGPGTRLLVL.

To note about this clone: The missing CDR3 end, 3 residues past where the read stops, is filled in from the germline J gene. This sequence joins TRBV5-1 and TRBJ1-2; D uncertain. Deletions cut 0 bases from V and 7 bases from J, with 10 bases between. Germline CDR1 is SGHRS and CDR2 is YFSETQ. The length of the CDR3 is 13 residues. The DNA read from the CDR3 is TGCGCCAGCAGCTTGGAAGTCTCCGGTGGC. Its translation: CASSLEVSGG. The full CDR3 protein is CASSLEVSGGYTF.

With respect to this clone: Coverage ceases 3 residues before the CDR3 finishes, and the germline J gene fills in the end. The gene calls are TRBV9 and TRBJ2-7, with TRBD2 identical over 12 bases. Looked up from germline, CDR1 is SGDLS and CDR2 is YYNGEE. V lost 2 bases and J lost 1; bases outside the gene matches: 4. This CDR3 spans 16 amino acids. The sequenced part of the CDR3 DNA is TGTGCCAGCAGCGTTCGCACTAGCGGGAGGTCCTACGAG. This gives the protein CASSVRTSGRSYE. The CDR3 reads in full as CASSVRTSGRSYEQYF. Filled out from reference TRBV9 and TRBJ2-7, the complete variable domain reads DSGVTQTPKHLITATGQRVTLRCSPRSGDLSVYWYQQSLDQGLQFLIQYYNGEERAKGNILERFSAQQFPDLHSELNLSSLELGDSALYFCASSVRTSGRSYEQYFGPGTRLTVT.

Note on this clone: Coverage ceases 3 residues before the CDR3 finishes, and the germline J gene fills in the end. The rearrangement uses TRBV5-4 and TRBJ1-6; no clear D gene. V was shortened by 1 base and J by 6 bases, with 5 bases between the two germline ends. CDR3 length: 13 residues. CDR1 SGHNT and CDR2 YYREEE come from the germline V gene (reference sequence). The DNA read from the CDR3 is TGTGCCAGCAGCTTGCAGGTTAATTCACCC. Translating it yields CASSLQVNSP. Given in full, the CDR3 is CASSLQVNSPLHF.

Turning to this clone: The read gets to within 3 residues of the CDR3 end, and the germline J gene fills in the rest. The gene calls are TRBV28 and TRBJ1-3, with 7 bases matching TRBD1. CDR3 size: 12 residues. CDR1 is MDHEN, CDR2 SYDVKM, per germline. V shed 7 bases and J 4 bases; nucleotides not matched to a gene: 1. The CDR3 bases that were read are TGTGCCAGCAACAGGGGAGGAAACACC. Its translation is CASNRGGNT. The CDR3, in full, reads CASNRGGNTIYF.

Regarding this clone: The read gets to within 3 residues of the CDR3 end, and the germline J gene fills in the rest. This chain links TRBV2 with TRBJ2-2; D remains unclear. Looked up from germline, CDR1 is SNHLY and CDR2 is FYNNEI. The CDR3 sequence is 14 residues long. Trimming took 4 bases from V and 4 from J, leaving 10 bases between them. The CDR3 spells CASSVRRFTGELFF. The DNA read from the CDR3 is TGTGCCAGCAGTGTTCGCCGGTTCACCGGGGAG.